The 5 T cell receptor beta chains given below trace back to one sample, sequenced in a study of blood T cell repertoires in COVID-19. The protocol was immunoSEQ multiplex PCR, while the TCRdb copy is restricted to in-frame clones and leaves out a portion. The table shows approximately 190,000 clones, with roughly 82% occurring only once. Material for sequencing was PBMCs or T cells enriched from blood (not recorded which). The receptors come from a woman in her fifties or sixties with acute COVID-19.

The V and J genes are TRBV12-3 or TRBV12-4 and TRBJ1-1; D not certain. The V end lost 1 base, the J end lost 7 bases, and 7 bases lay between the germline ends. The CDR3 is made up of 12 amino acids. The CDR3 nucleotides are TGTGCCAGCAGTTTAGAACAGATTGAAGCTTTCTTT. Protein sequence: CASSLEQIEAFF.

This sequence joins TRBV11-2 and TRBJ1-2; TRBD1 aligns across 7 bases. The CDR3 is 15 amino acids. The germline CDR1 and CDR2 sequences are SGHAT and FQNNGV. V gave up 0 bases and J gave up 4 bases; unmatched junction bases: 5. This CDR3 is CASSLEKGAGYGYTF. The CDR3, as DNA: TGTGCCAGCAGCTTAGAAAAGGGGGCTGGCTATGGCTACACCTTC.

V usage is TRBV5-4 and J usage is TRBJ1-6, with D tentatively TRBD1 (6 bases). This CDR3 is 14 amino acids long. Germline V gene sequence: CDR1 SGHNT, CDR2 YYREEE (reference sequence). V lost 2 bases, J lost 10 bases, and 13 bases lay in between. The CDR3 region has the DNA TGTGCCAGCAGCTTACAGGGTATACGGTCACCCCTCCACTTT. Translating it yields CASSLQGIRSPLHF.

The V and J genes are TRBV19 and TRBJ1-2; 10 bases line up with TRBD1. V was clipped by 3 bases and J by 8 bases; unmatched bases: 12. The length of the CDR3 is 16 residues. CDR1 is LNHDA and CDR2 is SQIVND in the germline V gene (reference sequence). The CDR3 DNA sequence: TGTGCCAGTAGTATCCGAGTGGGACAGGGGCCCAACGGCTACACCTTC. Translation: CASSIRVGQGPNGYTF.

The chain joins TRBV2 to TRBJ2-1; 9 bases match TRBD2. Germline V lookup: CDR1 SNHLY, CDR2 FYNNEI. The CDR3 has 12 amino acids. Trimming removed 1 base from V and 16 bases from J; junction bases left unmatched: 5. The CDR3 nucleotides are TGTGCCAGCAGTGAAGGCGGGACTAGCTCCTTCTTC. Translating gives CASSEGGTSSFF. Together with reference TRBV2 and TRBJ2-1, the CDR3 gives the full variable domain: EPEVTQTPSHQVTQMGQEVILRCVPISNHLYFYWYRQILGQKVEFLVSFYNNEISEKSEIFDDQFSVERPDGSNFTLKIRSTKLEDSAMYFCASSEGGTSSFFGPGTRLTVL.